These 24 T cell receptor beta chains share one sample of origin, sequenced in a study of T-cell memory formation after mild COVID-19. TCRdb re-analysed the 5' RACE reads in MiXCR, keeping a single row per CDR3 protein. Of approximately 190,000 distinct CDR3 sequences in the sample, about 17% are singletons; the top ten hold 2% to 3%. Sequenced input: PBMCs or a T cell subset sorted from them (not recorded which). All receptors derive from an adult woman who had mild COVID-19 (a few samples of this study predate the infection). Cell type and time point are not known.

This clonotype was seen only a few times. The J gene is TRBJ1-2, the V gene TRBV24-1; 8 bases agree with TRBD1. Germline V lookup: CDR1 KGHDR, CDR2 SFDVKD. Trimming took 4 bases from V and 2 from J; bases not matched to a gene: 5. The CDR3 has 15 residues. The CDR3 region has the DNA TGTGCCACCAGTGACCCCGGACAGGGAAACTATGGCTACACCTTC. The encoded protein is CATSDPGQGNYGYTF.

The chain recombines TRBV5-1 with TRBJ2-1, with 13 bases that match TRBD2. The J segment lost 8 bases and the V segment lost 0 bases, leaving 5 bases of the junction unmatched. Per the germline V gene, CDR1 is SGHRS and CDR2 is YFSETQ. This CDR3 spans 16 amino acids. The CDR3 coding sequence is TGCGCCAGCAGCTTGGGGACTAGCGGGAGTTTGGATGAGCAGTTCTTC. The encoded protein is CASSLGTSGSLDEQFF.

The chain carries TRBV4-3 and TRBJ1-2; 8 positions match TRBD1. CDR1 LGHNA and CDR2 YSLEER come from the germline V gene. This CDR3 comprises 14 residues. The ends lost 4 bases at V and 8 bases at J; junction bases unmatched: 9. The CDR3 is CASSPDRGSRGYTF. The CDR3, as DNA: TGCGCCAGCAGCCCTGACAGGGGATCTCGCGGCTACACCTTC.

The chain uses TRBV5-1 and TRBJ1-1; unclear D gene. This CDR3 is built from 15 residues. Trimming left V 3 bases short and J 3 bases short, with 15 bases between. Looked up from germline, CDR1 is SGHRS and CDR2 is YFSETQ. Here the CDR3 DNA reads TGCGCCAGCAGCTCACATTTTTTACGGGACACTGAAGCTTTCTTT. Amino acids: CASSSHFLRDTEAFF.

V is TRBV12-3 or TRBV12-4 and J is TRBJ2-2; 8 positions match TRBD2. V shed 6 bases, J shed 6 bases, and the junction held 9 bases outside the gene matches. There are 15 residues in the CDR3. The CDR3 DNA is TGTGCCAGCAGGTCCGGGACTAGTCGGGCCGGGGAGCTGTTTTTT. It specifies CASRSGTSRAGELFF.

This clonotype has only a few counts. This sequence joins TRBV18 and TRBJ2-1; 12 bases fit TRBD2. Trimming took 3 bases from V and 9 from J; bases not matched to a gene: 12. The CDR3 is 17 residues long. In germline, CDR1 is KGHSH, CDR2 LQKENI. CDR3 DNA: TGTGCCAGCTCACCTCAAACAACTAGCGGGAGGAAGATTGAGCAGTTCTTC. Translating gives CASSPQTTSGRKIEQFF.

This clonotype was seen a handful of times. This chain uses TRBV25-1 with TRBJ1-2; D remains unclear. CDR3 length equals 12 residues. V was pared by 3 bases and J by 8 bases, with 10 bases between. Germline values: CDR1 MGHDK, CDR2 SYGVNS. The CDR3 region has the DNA TGTGCCAGCAGTGACAGTCCCTGGGGCTACACCTTC. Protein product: CASSDSPWGYTF.

The CDR3 coding sequence is TGTGCCAGCAGCGCTCCCGGGACAGGGAGCCTTGGGCAGTTCTTC. As protein: CASSAPGTGSLGQFF. The rearrangement joins TRBV9 to TRBJ2-1; 9 nucleotides match TRBD1. Germline lookup yields CDR1 SGDLS and CDR2 YYNGEE. V was clipped by 3 bases and J by 12 bases; unmatched bases: 13. This CDR3 has 15 residues.

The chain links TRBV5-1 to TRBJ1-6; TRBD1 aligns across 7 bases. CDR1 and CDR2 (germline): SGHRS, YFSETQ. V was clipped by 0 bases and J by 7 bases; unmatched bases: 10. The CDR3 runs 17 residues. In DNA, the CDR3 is TGCGCCAGCAGCTTGGCCCTAACAGGGGATGGCAATTCACCCCTCCACTTT. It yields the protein CASSLALTGDGNSPLHF. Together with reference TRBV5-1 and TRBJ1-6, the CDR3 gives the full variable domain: KAGVTQTPRYLIKTRGQQVTLSCSPISGHRSVSWYQQTPGQGLQFLFEYFSETQRNKGNFPGRFSGRQFSNSRSEMNVSTLELGDSALYLCASSLALTGDGNSPLHFGNGTRLTVT.

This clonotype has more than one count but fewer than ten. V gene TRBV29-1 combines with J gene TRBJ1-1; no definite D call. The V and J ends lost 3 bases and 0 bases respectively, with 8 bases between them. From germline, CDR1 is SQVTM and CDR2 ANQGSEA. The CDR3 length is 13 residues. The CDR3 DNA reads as TGCAGCGTTGAGCTCGACCTGAACACTGAAGCTTTCTTT. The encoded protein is CSVELDLNTEAFF.

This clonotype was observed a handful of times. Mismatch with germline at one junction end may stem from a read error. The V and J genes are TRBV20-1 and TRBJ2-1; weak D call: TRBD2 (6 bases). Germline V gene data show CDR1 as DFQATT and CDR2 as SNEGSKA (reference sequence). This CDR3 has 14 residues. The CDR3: CSARGLARYNEQFF. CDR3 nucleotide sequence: TGCAGTGCTAGAGGGCTAGCGCGGTACAACGAGCAGTTCTTC.

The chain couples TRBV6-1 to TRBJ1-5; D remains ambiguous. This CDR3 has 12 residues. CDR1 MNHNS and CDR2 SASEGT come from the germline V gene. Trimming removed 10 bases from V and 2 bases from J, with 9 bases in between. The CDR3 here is CATKNGNQPQHF. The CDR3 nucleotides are TGTGCCACCAAGAATGGCAATCAGCCCCAGCATTTT.

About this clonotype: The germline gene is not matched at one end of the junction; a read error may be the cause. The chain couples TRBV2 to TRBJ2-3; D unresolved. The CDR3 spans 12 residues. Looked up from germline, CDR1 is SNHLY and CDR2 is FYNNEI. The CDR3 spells CASREDVDTQYF. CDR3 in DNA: TGTGCCAGCAGGGAAGACGTGGATACGCAGTATTTT. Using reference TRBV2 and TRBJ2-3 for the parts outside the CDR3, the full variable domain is EPEVTQTPSHQVTQMGQEVILRCVPISNHLYFYWYRQILGQKVEFLVSFYNNEISEKSEIFDDQFSVERPDGSNFTLKIRSTKLEDSAMYFCASREDVDTQYFGPGTRLTVL.

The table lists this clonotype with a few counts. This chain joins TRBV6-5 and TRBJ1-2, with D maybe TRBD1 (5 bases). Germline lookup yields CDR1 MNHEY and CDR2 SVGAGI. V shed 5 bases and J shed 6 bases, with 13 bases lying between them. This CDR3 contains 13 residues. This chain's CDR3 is CASSPGYRDGYTF. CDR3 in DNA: TGTGCCAGCAGTCCAGGGTACAGAGATGGCTACACCTTC.

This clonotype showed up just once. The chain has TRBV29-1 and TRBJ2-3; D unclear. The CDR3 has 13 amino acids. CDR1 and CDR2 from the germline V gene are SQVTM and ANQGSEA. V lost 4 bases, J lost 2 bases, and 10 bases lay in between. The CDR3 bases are TGCAGCGTTGTGCAGGTGAACACAGATACGCAGTATTTT. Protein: CSVVQVNTDTQYF.

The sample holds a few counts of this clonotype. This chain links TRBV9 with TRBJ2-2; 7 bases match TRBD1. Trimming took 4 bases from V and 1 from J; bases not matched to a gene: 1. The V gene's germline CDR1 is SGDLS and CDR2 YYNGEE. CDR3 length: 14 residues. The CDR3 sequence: CASSRTGNTGELFF. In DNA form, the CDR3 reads TGTGCCAGCAGCAGGACAGGGAACACCGGGGAGCTGTTTTTT.

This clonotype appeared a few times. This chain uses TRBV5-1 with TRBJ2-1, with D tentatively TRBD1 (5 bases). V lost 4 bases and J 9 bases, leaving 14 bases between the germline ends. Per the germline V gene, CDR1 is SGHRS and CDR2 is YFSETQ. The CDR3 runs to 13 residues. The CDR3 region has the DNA TGCGCCAGCAGCCCCCGGGTGGGGCCTGAGCAGTTCTTC. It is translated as CASSPRVGPEQFF.

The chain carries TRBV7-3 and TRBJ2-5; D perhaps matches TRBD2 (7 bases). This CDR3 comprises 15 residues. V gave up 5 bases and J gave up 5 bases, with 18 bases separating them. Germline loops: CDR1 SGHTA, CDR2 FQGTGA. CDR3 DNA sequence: TGTGCCAGCAGCCCCCAGGGGCTAGCGGAGGAGACCCAGTACTTC. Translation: CASSPQGLAEETQYF.

The CDR3 region has the DNA TGCGCCAGCAGCTTGAAAGGGGATTCGGGCTACGAGCAGTACTTC. Amino acids: CASSLKGDSGYEQYF. This chain connects TRBV5-1 to TRBJ2-7, with D tentatively TRBD1 (5 bases). The V gene lost 1 base and the J gene lost 3 bases, with 14 bases spanning the gap. The CDR3 consists of 15 residues. CDR1 is SGHRS, CDR2 YFSETQ, per germline.

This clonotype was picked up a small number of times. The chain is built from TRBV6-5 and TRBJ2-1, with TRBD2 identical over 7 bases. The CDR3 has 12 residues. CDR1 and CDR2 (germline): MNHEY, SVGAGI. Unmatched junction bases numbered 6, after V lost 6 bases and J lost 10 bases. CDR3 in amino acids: CASRRTRHEQFF. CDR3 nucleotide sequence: TGTGCCAGCAGACGGACTAGACACGAGCAGTTCTTC.

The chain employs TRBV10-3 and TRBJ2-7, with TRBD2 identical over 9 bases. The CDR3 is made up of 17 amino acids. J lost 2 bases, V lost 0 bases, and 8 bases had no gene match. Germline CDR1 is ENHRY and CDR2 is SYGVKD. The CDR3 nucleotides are TGTGCCATCAGTGAGTCTTTAGGCGGGGGGGGCACCTACGAGCAGTACTTC. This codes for CAISESLGGGGTYEQYF.

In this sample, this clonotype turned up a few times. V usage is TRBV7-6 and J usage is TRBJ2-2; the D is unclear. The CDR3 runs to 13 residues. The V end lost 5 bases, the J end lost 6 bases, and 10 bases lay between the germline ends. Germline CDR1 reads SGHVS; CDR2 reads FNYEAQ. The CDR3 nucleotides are TGTGCCAGCAGCCCAGAGGTGGCCGGGGAGCTGTTTTTT. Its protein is CASSPEVAGELFF. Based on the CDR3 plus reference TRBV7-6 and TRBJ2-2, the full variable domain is GAGVSQSPRYKVTKRGQDVALRCDPISGHVSLYWYRQALGQGPEFLTYFNYEAQQDKSGLPNDRFSAERPEGSISTLTIQRTEQRDSAMYRCASSPEVAGELFFGEGSRLTVL.

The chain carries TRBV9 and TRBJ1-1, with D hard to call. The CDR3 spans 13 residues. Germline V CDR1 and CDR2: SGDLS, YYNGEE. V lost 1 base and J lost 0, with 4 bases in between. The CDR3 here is CASSVSLNTEAFF. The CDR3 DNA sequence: TGTGCCAGCAGCGTATCATTGAACACTGAAGCTTTCTTT.

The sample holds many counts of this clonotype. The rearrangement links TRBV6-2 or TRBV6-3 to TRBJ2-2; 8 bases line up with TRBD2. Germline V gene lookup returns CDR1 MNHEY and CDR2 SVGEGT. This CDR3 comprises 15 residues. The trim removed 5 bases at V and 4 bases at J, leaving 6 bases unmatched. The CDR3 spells CASSRTSRVTGELFF. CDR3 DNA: TGTGCCAGCAGTCGGACTAGCAGGGTCACCGGGGAGCTGTTTTTT.